The 32 T cell receptor beta chains below were found in one sample sequenced in a study of cytomegalovirus exposure and HLA in healthy donors. Use of 60 Vbeta and 13 Jbeta primers characterized the PCR. Produced via immunoSEQ multiplex PCR; TCRdb's table is partial and in-frame only. Of over 70,000 clones in the sample, 70% to 80% were seen once. The sequenced material came from PBMCs. The receptor set was obtained from a young man in good health and CMV-seronegative.

This clone was seen only a few times. The genes are TRBV20-1 and TRBJ2-1; D is uncertain. In germline, CDR1 is DFQATT, CDR2 SNEGSKA (reference sequence). The V end lost 0 bases, the J end lost 10 bases, and 7 bases lay between the germline ends. This CDR3 contains 11 residues. This chain's CDR3 is CSARDPQEQFF. The CDR3 coding sequence is TGCAGTGCTAGAGATCCACAGGAGCAGTTCTTC.

The rearrangement joins TRBV19 to TRBJ2-7, with 8 bases identical to TRBD1. V trimming: 3 bases; J trimming: 4 bases; junction bases outside the gene matches: 5. This CDR3 comprises 14 residues. Germline V gene data show CDR1 as LNHDA and CDR2 as SQIVND (reference sequence). The CDR3 DNA reads TGTGCCAGTAGTATTGGCAGGGGGCCGTACGAGCAGTACTTC. Amino acids: CASSIGRGPYEQYF.

V usage is TRBV5-1 and J usage is TRBJ2-3; 12 bases line up with TRBD2. Losses at the gene ends were 4 bases for V and 3 bases for J; bases not matched to a gene: 3. CDR1 SGHRS and CDR2 YFSETQ come from the germline V gene. This CDR3 spans 15 amino acids. This CDR3 is CASSPGLAGTDTQYF. The CDR3 DNA sequence: TGCGCCAGCAGCCCCGGACTAGCGGGAACAGATACGCAGTATTTT.

This clone was detected once. The rearrangement links TRBV27 to TRBJ2-7; TRBD1 matches 8 bases. J was trimmed by 1 base and V by 6 bases; bases with no gene match: 8. This CDR3 comprises 15 residues. The germline CDR1 and CDR2 sequences are MNHEY and SMNVEV (reference sequence). The CDR3 DNA sequence: TGTGCCAGCAGGGCAAGGACAGGGAATTCCTACGAGCAGTACTTC. It translates to CASRARTGNSYEQYF.

The chain employs TRBV5-4 and TRBJ1-4; D not certain. This CDR3 region has 16 residues. V gave up 2 bases and J gave up 0 bases, with 11 bases separating them. Per germline, CDR1 SGHNT and CDR2 YYREEE (reference sequence). The CDR3 nucleotides are TGTGCCAGCAGCTTTTTTGACACGGCAACTAATGAAAAACTGTTTTTT. It codes for CASSFFDTATNEKLFF.

The chain employs TRBV12-5 and TRBJ2-2; no definite D call. The CDR3 has 13 residues. Germline V lookup: CDR1 LGHNT, CDR2 FRNRAP. The V end was cut by 8 bases, the J end by 1 base, with 8 bases between. CDR3 DNA: TGTGCTAGTATGTGGCAGAACACCGGGGAGCTGTTTTTT. Translated: CASMWQNTGELFF.

The sample holds one count of this clone. V is TRBV6-1 and J is TRBJ1-1; D is unclear. The CDR3 totals 14 residues. The germline V gene has CDR1 MNHNS and CDR2 SASEGT. Trimming took 6 bases from V and 4 from J, leaving 15 bases between them. CDR3 loop: CASSRGWESTEAFF. CDR3 nucleotide sequence: TGTGCCAGCAGCCGAGGTTGGGAGAGCACTGAAGCTTTCTTT.

The chain recombines TRBV30 with TRBJ1-1; TRBD1 matches 9 bases. V gave up 2 bases and J gave up 4 bases; unmatched junction bases: 5. Germline-derived CDR1 and CDR2 are GTSNPN and SVGIG (reference sequence). The CDR3 has 14 amino acids. CDR3 DNA: TGTGCCTGGAGTCAGGGACAGGGTGCCACTGAAGCTTTCTTT. Translating gives CAWSQGQGATEAFF.

The chain joins TRBV5-1 to TRBJ2-2; D is possibly TRBD2 (5 bases). The germline V gene has CDR1 SGHRS and CDR2 YFSETQ. There are 14 residues in the CDR3. V shed 4 bases and J shed 4 bases, with 11 bases lying between them. The CDR3 sequence is CASSPVRGTGELFF. CDR3 DNA sequence: TGCGCCAGCAGCCCCGTCCGGGGCACCGGGGAGCTGTTTTTT.

The CDR3 DNA follows: TGTGCCAGCAGCTTAACGGGTGGCGGCTACACCTTC. It encodes CASSLTGGGYTF. The chain combines TRBV7-8 with TRBJ1-2; D is ambiguous. The germline gives CDR1 SGHVS, CDR2 FQNEAQ. This CDR3 spans 12 amino acids. V lost 2 bases, J lost 8 bases, and 9 bases lay in between.

The V call is TRBV28, the J call TRBJ1-3, with D possibly TRBD1 on 6 matching bases. The CDR3 sequence is 17 residues long. Trimming removed 6 bases at V and 0 bases at J, with 18 bases between. Germline CDR1 is MDHEN and CDR2 is SYDVKM. CDR3 amino acids: CASSASDSFFSGNTIYF. For the CDR3, the DNA is TGTGCCAGCAGCGCGTCGGACAGCTTCTTCTCTGGAAACACCATATATTTT.

This chain links TRBV6-5 with TRBJ2-7; D is possibly TRBD2 (5 bases). Germline V gene lookup returns CDR1 MNHEY and CDR2 SVGAGI. V lost 3 bases and J 2 bases, leaving 14 bases between the germline ends. The CDR3 runs to 15 residues. The CDR3 bases are TGTGCCAGCAGTTATTCGACTACCGATCCCTACGAGCAGTACTTC. It is translated as CASSYSTTDPYEQYF.

V is TRBV5-4 and J is TRBJ2-1; D possibly corresponds to TRBD2 (5 bases). Germline CDR1 reads SGHNT; CDR2 reads YYREEE (reference sequence). V was trimmed by 4 bases and J by 8 bases, leaving 19 bases between them. CDR3 length: 15 residues. The CDR3 DNA reads as TGTGCCAGCAGCCCTCCCACTAGTCCTTACTATGAGCAGTTCTTC. It codes for CASSPPTSPYYEQFF.

This rearrangement joins TRBV15 to TRBJ1-2; D uncertain. The germline V gene has CDR1 LNHNV and CDR2 YYDKDF (reference sequence). There are 14 residues in the CDR3. Trimming removed 0 bases from V and 0 bases from J, with 5 bases in between. The CDR3, as DNA: TGTGCCACCAGCAGAGACAGGTCTAACTATGGCTACACCTTC. Its protein product is CATSRDRSNYGYTF.

This clone was seen just once. The chain recombines TRBV6-5 with TRBJ2-7, with 8 bases aligning to TRBD2. In germline, CDR1 is MNHEY, CDR2 SVGAGI. This CDR3 contains 15 residues. V lost 5 bases to trimming and J lost 2 bases; unmatched junction nucleotides: 8. CDR3 coding DNA: TGTGCCAGCAGTCAACTAGCGGAGAGGCCCTACGAGCAGTACTTC. Its translation is CASSQLAERPYEQYF.

The rearrangement joins TRBV6-1 to TRBJ1-5, with 8 bases identical to TRBD1. CDR3 length equals 13 residues. The V gene's germline CDR1 is MNHNS and CDR2 SASEGT. The V segment lost 5 bases and the J segment 4 bases; nucleotides outside the gene matches: 1. CDR3 region: CASSNRGNQPQHF. The CDR3 region has the DNA TGTGCCAGCAGTAACAGGGGGAATCAGCCCCAGCATTTT.

The chain couples TRBV10-3 to TRBJ1-1; tentatively, D is TRBD1 (6 bases). Germline V gene sequence: CDR1 ENHRY, CDR2 SYGVKD. This CDR3 region has 14 residues. The V and J ends lost 3 bases and 1 base respectively, with 9 bases between them. CDR3 residues: CAISDTQGNTEAFF. The CDR3 nucleotides are TGTGCCATCAGTGATACACAGGGGAACACTGAAGCTTTCTTT.

The V and J genes are TRBV7-8 and TRBJ1-3, with D possibly TRBD1 on 6 matching bases. The germline V and J ends were trimmed by 5 bases and 0 bases, with 20 bases remaining between them. The germline V gene has CDR1 SGHVS and CDR2 FQNEAQ. This CDR3 is built from 18 residues. CDR3 in DNA: TGTGCCAGCAGCCTCCGTGGTTACCCGGACAGCTCTGGAAACACCATATATTTT. It yields the protein CASSLRGYPDSSGNTIYF.

The V call is TRBV11-2, the J call TRBJ2-7; possibly TRBD2 for D (6 bases). The CDR3 loop spans 17 amino acids. The germline V gene encodes CDR1 SGHAT and CDR2 FQNNGV. Between the trimmed V and J ends, which lost 2 bases and 3 bases, there was a span of 20 bases. This CDR3 is CASSLTSGVGDFYEQYF. The CDR3, as DNA: TGTGCCAGCAGCTTAACTTCCGGTGTCGGGGACTTCTACGAGCAGTACTTC.

Only one count was recorded for this clone. The genes are TRBV18 and TRBJ2-7; possible D gene TRBD2, 5 bases. The CDR3 is 17 residues long. Germline V gene sequence: CDR1 KGHSH, CDR2 LQKENI. The V gene lost 2 bases and the J gene lost 5 bases, with 22 bases spanning the gap. The CDR3 bases are TGTGCCAGCTCACCAGCACAACTCACGAGGGTTTCACACGAGCAGTACTTC. Residues: CASSPAQLTRVSHEQYF.

Only a few counts were recorded for this clone. The chain's CDR3 is CASSPNSGGYEQYF. CDR3 nucleotides: TGTGCCAGCAGTCCCAATAGCGGGGGCTACGAGCAGTACTTC. V is TRBV27 and J is TRBJ2-7; 9 positions match TRBD2. From germline, CDR1 is MNHEY and CDR2 SMNVEV (reference sequence). This CDR3 is 14 amino acids long. The ends lost 5 bases at V and 3 bases at J; junction bases unmatched: 5.

The chain has TRBV10-3 and TRBJ2-3, with a weak D call TRBD2 (6 bases). The germline V gene has CDR1 ENHRY and CDR2 SYGVKD. The CDR3 length is 15 residues. V was clipped by 2 bases and J by 5 bases, with 14 bases between them. The CDR3 reads CAISETSRERDTQYF. For the CDR3, the DNA is TGTGCCATCAGTGAGACATCCCGGGAGCGAGATACGCAGTATTTT.

The table lists this clone with a few counts. Other nucleotide sequences from this sample produce the same CDR3. This rearrangement joins TRBV28 to TRBJ1-5; 9 bases are shared with TRBD1. Germline V CDR1 and CDR2: MDHEN, SYDVKM. The CDR3 sequence is 14 residues long. The V segment lost 6 bases and the J segment 5 bases; nucleotides outside the gene matches: 5. This CDR3 reads CASSPGQGYQPQHF. CDR3 DNA sequence: TGTGCCAGCAGCCCTGGACAGGGGTATCAGCCCCAGCATTTT.

The V gene is TRBV7-8, the J gene TRBJ2-7; 9 bases are shared with TRBD2. Per germline, CDR1 SGHVS and CDR2 FQNEAQ. The CDR3 is made up of 15 amino acids. V lost 1 base and J lost 4; bases outside the gene matches: 5. CDR3 nucleotides: TGTGCCAGCAGCTTAGTCTCTAGCGGGACTTACGAGCAGTACTTC. Translated: CASSLVSSGTYEQYF.

V and J are TRBV28 and TRBJ2-2, with 8 bases that match TRBD2. The germline CDR1 and CDR2 sequences are MDHEN and SYDVKM. The CDR3 has 13 residues. V was pared by 7 bases and J by 8 bases, with 6 bases of the junction left unmatched. CDR3: CASTTSALGELFF. CDR3 bases: TGTGCCAGCACGACTAGCGCATTGGGGGAGCTGTTTTTT.

The chain recombines TRBV4-2 with TRBJ2-7; 12 bases agree with TRBD2. The CDR3 consists of 19 residues. The V segment lost 0 bases and the J segment 5 bases; nucleotides outside the gene matches: 14. Germline V gene sequence: CDR1 LGHNA, CDR2 YNFKEQ. CDR3 residues: CASSQEYHSSGRARNEQYF. CDR3 coding DNA: TGTGCCAGCAGCCAAGAATATCACTCTAGCGGGAGGGCCCGAAACGAGCAGTACTTC.

The V and J genes are TRBV6-5 and TRBJ1-3, with no clear D. CDR3 length: 15 amino acids. V was shortened by 2 bases and J by 0 bases, with 8 bases between the two germline ends. Germline CDR1 reads MNHEY; CDR2 reads SVGAGI. CDR3 in amino acids: CASSYEESSGNTIYF. Here the CDR3 DNA reads TGTGCCAGCAGTTACGAAGAGAGCTCTGGAAACACCATATATTTT.

Concerning this clone itself: The same CDR3 is also encoded by other DNA sequences in this sample. This CDR3 is CASSYGQSYNEQFF. The CDR3 DNA reads as TGCGCCAGCAGTTATGGACAGTCCTACAATGAGCAGTTCTTC. The rearrangement uses TRBV5-1 and TRBJ2-1; a weak D match, TRBD1 (6 bases). Germline V lookup: CDR1 SGHRS, CDR2 YFSETQ. Deletions cut 5 bases from V and 1 base from J, with 10 bases between. The CDR3 contains 14 residues.

V and J are TRBV18 and TRBJ2-7, with D possibly TRBD1 on 5 matching bases. The CDR3 has 15 amino acids. Germline V gives CDR1 KGHSH, CDR2 LQKENI. Trimming removed 3 bases from V and 1 base from J, with 13 bases in between. CDR3 amino acids: CASSPASTVSYEQYF. CDR3 sequence (DNA): TGTGCCAGCTCACCGGCCTCGACAGTTTCCTACGAGCAGTACTTC.

The rearrangement joins TRBV5-4 to TRBJ2-7, with a tentative D call TRBD1 (6 bases). CDR1 SGHNT and CDR2 YYREEE come from the germline V gene (reference sequence). The V and J ends lost 5 bases and 6 bases respectively, with 15 bases between them. The CDR3 is 13 amino acids. CDR3 DNA: TGTGCCAGCAGGCGCGACCAGGGGAGCGAGCAGTACTTC. This translates into CASRRDQGSEQYF.

V is TRBV10-3 and J is TRBJ1-5, with 7 bases that match TRBD1. Germline V gene sequence: CDR1 ENHRY, CDR2 SYGVKD. CDR3 length equals 17 residues. The CDR3 protein is CSDQGTVDFYSNQPQHF. The DNA of the CDR3 is TGTTCCGATCAAGGGACAGTGGATTTTTATAGCAATCAGCCCCAGCATTTT.

J is TRBJ2-3 and V is TRBV2; 8 bases are a match to TRBD2. Germline V lookup: CDR1 SNHLY, CDR2 FYNNEI. This CDR3 has 12 residues. The V gene end was trimmed by 6 bases and the J gene end by 6 bases; junction bases not matched to a gene: 2. CDR3 sequence: CASRTSVDTQYF. CDR3 coding DNA: TGTGCCAGCAGGACTAGCGTCGATACGCAGTATTTT.